This TCR beta chain was profiled in a study of cytomegalovirus exposure and HLA in healthy donors. Study-wide results and caveats: Presence/absence comparisons presumed near-even sequencing depth among donors.

The sample holds a few counts of this clone. Its antigen is as yet unknown. PCR was performed using 60 Vbeta and 13 Jbeta primers. Here immunoSEQ multiplex PCR was the method, and the copy in TCRdb shows in-frame clones only, minus some. Of about 160,000 clones detected, about 78% appear once; the ten largest clones hold approximately 1.5%. The source material was PBMCs. This clonotype was sampled from a male donor in good health and CMV-seronegative.

CDR3 amino acids: CASSLGAGVSSYEQYF. CDR3 in DNA: TGTGCCAGCAGTTTAGGAGCGGGGGTCAGCTCCTACGAGCAGTACTTC. The chain employs TRBV28 and TRBJ2-5; 8 positions match TRBD2. The J call may not be correct, given that the DNA end is closer to TRBJ2-7. CDR1 MDHEN and CDR2 SYDVKM come from the germline V gene. The CDR3 has 16 amino acids.